This TCR beta chain was identified in a study of cytomegalovirus exposure and HLA in healthy donors. Broader study findings: In a later analysis, several top co-occurrence clusters appeared linked to parvovirus B19, influenza, CMV and Epstein-Barr virus. The authors later found most CMV-associated TCR beta chains appeared HLA-restricted.

The donors comprised healthy bone marrow donors. As concerns this clone: Antigen unknown.

PCR amplification relied on 60 Vbeta primers (plus 13 Jbeta primers). In the source study's methods: Later analysis identified tens of millions of unique TCR beta chains, approximately 10 million shared. Measured with immunoSEQ multiplex PCR; TCRdb has only the in-frame clones, and not every one. Clone size and V and J calls were adopted from that table, with D and trimming inferred from the DNA. This table has about 170,000 clones, more than 75% appearing once. Germline V CDR1 and CDR2: MDHEN, SYDVKM. V lost 2 bases, J lost 3 bases, and 14 bases lay in between. This CDR3 contains 16 residues. This receptor was identified in a girl aged 2 to 9 in good health and CMV-seropositive. The chain joins TRBV28 to TRBJ1-5, with D perhaps matching TRBD1 (5 bases). Material for sequencing was PBMCs. Written as DNA, the CDR3 is TGTGCCAGCAGTTTACTCCCCGGAGGGGCCAATCAGCCCCAGCATTTT. As protein: CASSLLPGGANQPQHF.